This TCR beta chain was identified during a study of breast tumors, draining lymph nodes, adjacent tissues. Whole-study results and caveats: Most tumor T cells seemingly derive from lymph node, then expand in tumor.

The lymph nodes were axillary draining lymph nodes from breast cancer patients. This clonotype was seen ten or more times. Its antigen is not known. Each CDR3 protein gets one entry after TCRdb re-called the multiplex PCR reads with MiXCR. The table shows fewer than 200,000 distinct CDR3 sequences, with 30% to 35% occurring only once. The sample consisted of axillary lymph node tissue. The receptor's source is a female donor with breast cancer. Some clones in this sample may be carry-over from other donors' samples.

The CDR3 reads CASSLGGIGELFF. CDR3 in DNA: TGTGCCAGCAGTTTAGGGGGGATCGGGGAGCTGTTTTTT. The chain is built from TRBV27 and TRBJ2-2; tentative D call: TRBD2 (6 bases). CDR3 length: 13 amino acids. V dropped 2 bases and J dropped 7 bases, with 8 bases sitting between them. Germline values: CDR1 MNHEY, CDR2 SMNVEV (reference sequence).